This T cell receptor beta chain was found in a study of shared clonotypes between healthy human individuals. As for the study in general: With ages of 18 to 49, the donors were two women and a few men.

Only in-frame clones appear in the TCRdb table, and some are missing; sequencing was by immunoSEQ multiplex PCR. The sample includes around 2.1 million clones, approximately 94% of them seen just once. V shed 5 bases and J 6 bases; nucleotides not matched to a gene: 9. CDR1 is MNHEY, CDR2 SVGAGI, per germline. This CDR3 contains 14 residues. The naive CD8 subset, CD45RO-negative cells positively selected for CCR7, excluded terminally differentiated effector memory CD45RA+ cells. The sequence was collected from a man in his late teens or twenties in good health. Some clones in this sample may be carry-over from other donors' samples. V gene TRBV6-5 combines with J gene TRBJ2-7, with TRBD1 matching over 8 bases. The specimen was naive CD8+ T cells from PBMCs. CDR3 loop: CASSHRDRRGEQYF. CDR3 bases: TGTGCCAGCAGTCACCGGGACAGGCGCGGCGAGCAGTACTTC.